Following are 20 T cell receptor beta chains from one sample sequenced in a study of blood T cell repertoires in COVID-19. Assay used: immunoSEQ multiplex PCR; TCRdb lists only in-frame clones, some missing. Of about 270,000 clones listed, around 82% are singletons. The sequencing input was peripheral blood. These receptors all stem from a woman between 18 and 29 years old with acute or convalescent COVID-19.

The chain recombines TRBV5-1 with TRBJ1-3; TRBD1 might be the D (6 bases). The V end lost 5 bases, the J end lost 0 bases, and 24 bases lay between the germline ends. Germline CDR1 reads SGHRS; CDR2 reads YFSETQ. CDR3 length: 19 amino acids. CDR3 protein: CASSQPRAGQLFSGNTIYF. Written as DNA, the CDR3 is TGCGCCAGCAGTCAACCTAGGGCCGGACAGCTCTTCTCTGGAAACACCATATATTTT.

This rearrangement joins TRBV28 to TRBJ2-5; 9 nucleotides align to TRBD1. The CDR3 consists of 14 residues. Trimming removed 10 bases from V and 13 bases from J; junction bases left unmatched: 19. Germline CDR1 is MDHEN and CDR2 is SYDVKM. The CDR3 bases are TGTGCCACGCAGACCGGGACAGGGAACCCTAATCCGTACTTC. This translates into CATQTGTGNPNPYF.

This clone appeared a single time. The rearrangement uses TRBV27 and TRBJ1-6, with 9 bases identical to TRBD1. The length of the CDR3 is 14 residues. The germline V gene has CDR1 MNHEY and CDR2 SMNVEV (reference sequence). Trimming at V came to 3 bases and at J to 7 bases, leaving 1 base not matched to a gene. The DNA for the CDR3 is TGTGCCAGCAGTTTCGACAGGGGGAATTCACCCCTCCACTTT. This encodes CASSFDRGNSPLHF.

The chain employs TRBV30 and TRBJ2-1, with 11 bases matching TRBD2. With V trimmed by 3 bases and J by 5 bases, 9 bases remained unmatched. Germline CDR1 GTSNPN, CDR2 SVGIG (reference sequence). The CDR3 covers 16 residues. The CDR3 nucleotides are TGTGCCTGGAGGGATCGACTAGCGGGGTTGAACAATGAGCAGTTCTTC. The encoded protein is CAWRDRLAGLNNEQFF.

This sequence joins TRBV29-1 and TRBJ2-7; tentative D call: TRBD2 (6 bases). CDR3 length: 11 residues. CDR1 is SQVTM, CDR2 ANQGSEA, per germline. V was pared by 7 bases and J by 6 bases, with 13 bases between. The CDR3 nucleotides read TGCAGCGCCCTGGGACTGGGCGAGCAGTACTTC. Translation gives CSALGLGEQYF.

The CDR3: CASSDLDRANEKLFF. Here the CDR3 DNA reads TGCGCCAGCAGTGACTTGGACAGGGCTAATGAAAAACTGTTTTTT. The chain recombines TRBV10-2 with TRBJ1-4; 8 bases fit TRBD1. The CDR3 is 15 amino acids. V shed 3 bases and J 3 bases; nucleotides not matched to a gene: 3. The germline CDR1 and CDR2 sequences are WSHSY and SAAADI.

This clone has only a few counts. J is TRBJ1-1 and V is TRBV5-4; D ambiguous. V lost 2 bases to trimming and J lost 5 bases, with 10 bases between them. The CDR3 covers 13 residues. Germline values: CDR1 SGHNT, CDR2 YYREEE (reference sequence). For the CDR3, the DNA is TGTGCCAGCAGCTTTGCGGGCATGACTGAAGCTTTCTTT. This gives the protein CASSFAGMTEAFF.

In this sample, this clone turned up once. The chain carries TRBV28 and TRBJ1-6, with TRBD1 as a possible D gene (5 bases). This CDR3 region has 15 residues. Germline-derived CDR1 and CDR2 are MDHEN and SYDVKM. V dropped 8 bases and J dropped 7 bases, with 18 bases sitting between them. DNA of the CDR3: TGTGCCAGCTCTATTAGGCAGGGCCTCAATTCACCCCTCCACTTT. This translates into CASSIRQGLNSPLHF.

The chain joins TRBV19 to TRBJ1-5, with 7 bases that match TRBD1. Germline-derived CDR1 and CDR2 are LNHDA and SQIVND (reference sequence). The length of the CDR3 is 15 residues. J gave up 1 base and V 3 bases, and 3 bases lay outside the gene matches. The CDR3 sequence: CASSIRDRSNQPQHF. DNA for the CDR3: TGTGCCAGTAGTATCCGGGACAGAAGCAATCAGCCCCAGCATTTT.

J is TRBJ1-1 and V is TRBV7-9, with TRBD1 identical over 8 bases. The CDR3 loop spans 14 amino acids. Germline CDR1 SEHNR, CDR2 FQNEAQ (reference sequence). Trimming cost V 4 bases and J 10 bases; bases outside gene matches: 11. CDR3 nucleotides: TGTGCCAGCAGCTCCCCGGGGCAGGGGGCGATAGCTTTCTTT. Translation gives CASSSPGQGAIAFF.

The V call is TRBV4-3, the J call TRBJ2-1, with a tentative D call TRBD2 (5 bases). V lost 2 bases, J lost 3 bases, and 17 bases lay in between. This CDR3 spans 17 amino acids. Germline CDR1 reads LGHNA; CDR2 reads YSLEER. CDR3 region: CASSQSSLWGDYNEQFF. The CDR3 bases are TGCGCCAGCAGCCAATCGAGTTTGTGGGGAGACTACAATGAGCAGTTCTTC.

This clone was counted only a few times. V gene TRBV3-1 (or the pseudogene TRBV3-2) combines with J gene TRBJ1-4; D is ambiguous. V was clipped by 1 base and J by 11 bases, with 8 bases between them. CDR3 length equals 12 residues. The germline CDR1 and CDR2 sequences are LGHDT and YNNKEL (reference sequence). The CDR3 region has the DNA TGTGCCAGCAGCCAAGGCCCCTATAAACTGTTTTTT. Translating it yields CASSQGPYKLFF.

V usage is TRBV2 and J usage is TRBJ2-7; D uncertain. V lost 6 bases, J lost 2 bases, and 5 bases lay in between. Germline V gives CDR1 SNHLY, CDR2 FYNNEI. CDR3 length equals 11 residues. The CDR3 protein is CASSPAYEQYF. The DNA for the CDR3 is TGTGCCAGCAGCCCCGCCTACGAGCAGTACTTC.

The DNA of the CDR3 is TGTGCCAGCAGGACCGGGACAGGGACGCAGTATTTT. Residues: CASRTGTGTQYF. The rearrangement uses TRBV2 and TRBJ2-3; 9 positions match TRBD1. The V gene's germline CDR1 is SNHLY and CDR2 FYNNEI. J gave up 9 bases and V 6 bases, and 4 bases lay outside the gene matches. The length of the CDR3 is 12 residues.

This clone appeared once. The J gene is TRBJ2-1, the V gene TRBV24-1, with TRBD1 identical over 9 bases. The ends lost 9 bases at V and 4 bases at J; junction bases unmatched: 6. The CDR3 sequence is 14 residues long. Germline CDR1 is KGHDR and CDR2 is SFDVKD. CDR3 DNA sequence: TGTGCCACCGGTACAGGGGGCCCTTACAATGAGCAGTTCTTC. Its translation: CATGTGGPYNEQFF.

A single count supports this clone. The chain couples TRBV30 to TRBJ1-1; 7 nucleotides line up with TRBD1. CDR1 is GTSNPN, CDR2 SVGIG, per germline (reference sequence). Losses at the gene ends were 2 bases for V and 2 bases for J; bases not matched to a gene: 5. This CDR3 comprises 14 residues. Written as DNA, the CDR3 is TGTGCCTGGAGTTGGACAGGACATAACACTGAAGCTTTCTTT. Protein product: CAWSWTGHNTEAFF.

The chain carries TRBV5-5 and TRBJ2-7; TRBD1 matches at 12 bases. Trimming at V came to 6 bases and at J to 2 bases, leaving 15 bases not matched to a gene. Per germline, CDR1 SGHKS and CDR2 YYEKEE (reference sequence). The length of the CDR3 is 18 residues. As DNA, the CDR3 is TGTGCCAGCACCCCACGGGACAGGGGGCAGTTTTGGGCCTACGAGCAGTACTTC. It yields the protein CASTPRDRGQFWAYEQYF.

V gene TRBV28 combines with J gene TRBJ2-5; 7 bases fit TRBD2. The trim removed 3 bases at V and 2 bases at J, leaving 6 bases unmatched. The CDR3 totals 15 residues. Germline CDR1 reads MDHEN; CDR2 reads SYDVKM. CDR3 in amino acids: CASSFSRGVQETQYF. The CDR3 DNA reads TGTGCCAGCAGTTTCTCTCGGGGGGTTCAAGAGACCCAGTACTTC.

CDR3 nucleotides: TGTGCCAGCAGCCCAGGTGCCAGCTATGGCTACACCTTC. Protein product: CASSPGASYGYTF. The rearrangement links TRBV7-3 to TRBJ1-2; no firm D call. CDR1 is SGHTA, CDR2 FQGTGA, per germline. The CDR3 is made up of 13 amino acids. Between the trimmed V and J ends, which lost 5 bases and 4 bases, there was a span of 11 bases.

The J gene is TRBJ2-1, the V gene TRBV21-1; the table's D call, TRBD1, has no DNA check behind it. TRBV21-1 is labeled a pseudogene. CDR3 size: 17 residues. The CDR3 nucleotides are TGTGCCAGCAGCGGACGACAGGGAAAAAGCTCCTACAATGAGCAGTTCTTC. Its protein is CASSGRQGKSSYNEQFF.